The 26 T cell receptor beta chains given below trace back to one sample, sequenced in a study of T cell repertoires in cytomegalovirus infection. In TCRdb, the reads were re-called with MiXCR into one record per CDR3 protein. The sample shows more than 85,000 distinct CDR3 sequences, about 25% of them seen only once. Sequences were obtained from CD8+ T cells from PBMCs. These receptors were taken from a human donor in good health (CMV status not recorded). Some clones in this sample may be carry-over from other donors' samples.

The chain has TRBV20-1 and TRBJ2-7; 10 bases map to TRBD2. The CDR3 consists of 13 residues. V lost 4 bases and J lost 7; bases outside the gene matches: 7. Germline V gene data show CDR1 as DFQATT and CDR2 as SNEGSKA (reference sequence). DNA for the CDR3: TGCAGTGCTACTAGCGGGAGTACTCGAGAGCAGTACTTC. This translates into CSATSGSTREQYF.

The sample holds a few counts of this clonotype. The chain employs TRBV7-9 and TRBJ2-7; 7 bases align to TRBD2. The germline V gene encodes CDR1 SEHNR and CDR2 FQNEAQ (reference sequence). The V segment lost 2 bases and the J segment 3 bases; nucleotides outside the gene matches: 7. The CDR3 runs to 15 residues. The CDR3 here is CASSLQAGANYEQYF. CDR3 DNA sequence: TGTGCCAGCAGCTTACAGGCGGGAGCAAACTACGAGCAGTACTTC.

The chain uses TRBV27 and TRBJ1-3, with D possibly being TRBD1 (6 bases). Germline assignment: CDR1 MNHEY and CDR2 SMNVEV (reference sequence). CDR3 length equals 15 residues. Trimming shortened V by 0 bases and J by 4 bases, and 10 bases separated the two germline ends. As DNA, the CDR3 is TGTGCCAGCAGTTTATCCCCAGGGGAAGGAAACACCATATATTTT. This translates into CASSLSPGEGNTIYF.

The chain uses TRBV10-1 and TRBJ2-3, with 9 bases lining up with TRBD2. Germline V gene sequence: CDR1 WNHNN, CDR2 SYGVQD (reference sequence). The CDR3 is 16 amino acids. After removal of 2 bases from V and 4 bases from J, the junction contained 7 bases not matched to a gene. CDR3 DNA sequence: TGCGCCAGCAGTGAGGTATTAGCGGGAGTAGCAGATACGCAGTATTTT. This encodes CASSEVLAGVADTQYF.

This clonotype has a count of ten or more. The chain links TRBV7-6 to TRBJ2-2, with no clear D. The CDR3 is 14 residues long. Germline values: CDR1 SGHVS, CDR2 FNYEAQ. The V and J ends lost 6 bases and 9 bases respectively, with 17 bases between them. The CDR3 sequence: CASSSTISRRELFF. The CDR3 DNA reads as TGTGCCAGCAGTTCGACCATATCCCGTAGGGAGCTGTTTTTT.

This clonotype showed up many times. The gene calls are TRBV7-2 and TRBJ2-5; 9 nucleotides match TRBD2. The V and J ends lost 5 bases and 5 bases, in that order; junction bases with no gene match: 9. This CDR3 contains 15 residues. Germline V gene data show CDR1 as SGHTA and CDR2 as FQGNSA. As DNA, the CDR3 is TGTGCCAGCAGCCCTCAGCGGGGGGCCTTGGAGACCCAGTACTTC. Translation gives CASSPQRGALETQYF.

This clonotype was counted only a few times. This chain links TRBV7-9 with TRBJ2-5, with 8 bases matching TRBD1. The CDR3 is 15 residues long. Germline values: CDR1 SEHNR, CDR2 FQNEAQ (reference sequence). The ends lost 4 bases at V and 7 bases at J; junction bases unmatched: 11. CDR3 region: CASSSTGATPGTQYF. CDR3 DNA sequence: TGTGCCAGCAGCTCGACAGGGGCCACTCCTGGGACCCAGTACTTC. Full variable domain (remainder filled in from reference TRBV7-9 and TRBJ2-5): DTGVSQNPRHKITKRGQNVTFRCDPISEHNRLYWYRQTLGQGPEFLTYFQNEAQLEKSRLLSDRFSAERPKGSFSTLEIQRTEQGDSAMYLCASSSTGATPGTQYFGPGTRLLVL.

The CDR3, as DNA: TGTGCCAGCAGTTTCAGAGGGAACTACGAGCAGTACTTC. Encoded protein: CASSFRGNYEQYF. The V and J genes are TRBV28 and TRBJ2-7, with D maybe TRBD2 (5 bases). The CDR3 covers 13 residues. CDR1 and CDR2 (germline): MDHEN, SYDVKM. V lost 3 bases and J lost 3, with 9 bases in between.

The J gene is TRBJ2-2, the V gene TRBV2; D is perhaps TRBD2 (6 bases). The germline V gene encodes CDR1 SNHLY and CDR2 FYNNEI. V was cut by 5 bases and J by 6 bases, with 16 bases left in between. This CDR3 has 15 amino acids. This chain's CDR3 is CASSPGTGGAGELFF. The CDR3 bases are TGTGCCAGCAGTCCCGGGACTGGAGGGGCCGGGGAGCTGTTTTTT.

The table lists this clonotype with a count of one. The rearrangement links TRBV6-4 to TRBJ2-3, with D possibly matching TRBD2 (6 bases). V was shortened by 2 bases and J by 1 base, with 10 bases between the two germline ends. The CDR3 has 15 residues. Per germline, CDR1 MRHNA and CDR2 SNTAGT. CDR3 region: CASSDTSLGTDTQYF. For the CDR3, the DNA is TGTGCCAGCAGTGACACTAGCCTCGGCACAGATACGCAGTATTTT.

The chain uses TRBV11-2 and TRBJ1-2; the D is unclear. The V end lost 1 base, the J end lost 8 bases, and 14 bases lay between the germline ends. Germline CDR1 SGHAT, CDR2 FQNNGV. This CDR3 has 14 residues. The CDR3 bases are TGTGCCAGCAGCTTAGTGTCCGGGAGTGAGGGCTACACCTTC. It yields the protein CASSLVSGSEGYTF. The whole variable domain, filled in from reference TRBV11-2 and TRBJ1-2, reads EAGVAQSPRYKIIEKRQSVAFWCNPISGHATLYWYQQILGQGPKLLIQFQNNGVVDDSQLPKDRFSAERLKGVDSTLKIQPAKLEDSAVYLCASSLVSGSEGYTFGSGTRLTVV.

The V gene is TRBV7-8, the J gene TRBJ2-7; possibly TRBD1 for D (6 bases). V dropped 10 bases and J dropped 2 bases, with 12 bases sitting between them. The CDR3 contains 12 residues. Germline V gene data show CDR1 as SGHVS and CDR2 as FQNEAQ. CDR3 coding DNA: TGTGCCACCATCGGACAGACCTACGAGCAGTACTTC. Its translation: CATIGQTYEQYF. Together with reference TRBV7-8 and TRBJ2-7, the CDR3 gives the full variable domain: GAGVSQSPRYKVAKRGQDVALRCDPISGHVSLFWYQQALGQGPEFLTYFQNEAQLDKSGLPSDRFFAERPEGSVSTLKIQRTQQEDSAVYLCATIGQTYEQYFGPGTRLTVT.

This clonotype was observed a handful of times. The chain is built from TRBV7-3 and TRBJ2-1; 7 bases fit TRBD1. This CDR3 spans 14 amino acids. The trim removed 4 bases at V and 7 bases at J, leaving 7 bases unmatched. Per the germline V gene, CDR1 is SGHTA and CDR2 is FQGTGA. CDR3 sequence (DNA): TGTGCCAGCAGCTCTGGGGGACAGAGAAATGAGCAGTTCTTC. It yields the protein CASSSGGQRNEQFF.

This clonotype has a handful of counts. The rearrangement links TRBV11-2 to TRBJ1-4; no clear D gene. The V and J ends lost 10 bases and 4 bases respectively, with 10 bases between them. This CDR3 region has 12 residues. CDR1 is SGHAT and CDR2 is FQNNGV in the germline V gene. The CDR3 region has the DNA TGTGCCACTGAAGGGATTAATGAAAAACTGTTTTTT. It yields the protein CATEGINEKLFF.

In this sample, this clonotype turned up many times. The chain's CDR3 is CASSLVIALETQYF. CDR3 bases: TGTGCCAGCAGCTTAGTGATTGCGCTAGAGACCCAGTACTTC. This rearrangement joins TRBV7-2 to TRBJ2-5; D is unclear. Germline CDR1 and CDR2: SGHTA and FQGNSA. The germline V and J ends were trimmed by 1 base and 4 bases, with 10 bases remaining between them. CDR3 length: 14 amino acids. The variable domain in full, with the rest retrieved from reference TRBV7-2 and TRBJ2-5, is GAGVSQSPSNKVTEKGKDVELRCDPISGHTALYWYRQSLGQGLEFLIYFQGNSAPDKSGLPSDRFSAERTGGSVSTLTIQRTQQEDSAVYLCASSLVIALETQYFGPGTRLLVL.

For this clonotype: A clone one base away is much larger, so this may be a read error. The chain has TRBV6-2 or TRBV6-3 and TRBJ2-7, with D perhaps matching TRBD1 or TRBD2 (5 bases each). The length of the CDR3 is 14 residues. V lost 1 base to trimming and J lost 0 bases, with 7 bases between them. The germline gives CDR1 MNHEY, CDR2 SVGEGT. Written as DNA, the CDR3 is TGTGCCAGCAGTTACTTCGGGACCTCCTACGAGCAGTACTTC. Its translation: CASSYFGTSYEQYF.

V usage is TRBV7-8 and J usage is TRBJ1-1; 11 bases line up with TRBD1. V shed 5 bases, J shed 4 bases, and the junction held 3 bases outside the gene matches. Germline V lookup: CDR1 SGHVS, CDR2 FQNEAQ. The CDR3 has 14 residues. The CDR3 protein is CASSGDRGVTEAFF. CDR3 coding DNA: TGTGCCAGCAGCGGGGACAGGGGGGTCACTGAAGCTTTCTTT.

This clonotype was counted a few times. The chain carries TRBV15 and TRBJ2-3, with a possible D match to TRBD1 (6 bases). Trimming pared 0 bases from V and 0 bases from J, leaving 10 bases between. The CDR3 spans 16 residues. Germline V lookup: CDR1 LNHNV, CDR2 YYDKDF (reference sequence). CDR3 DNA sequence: TGTGCCACCAGCAGAGATTTACAGGGAAGCACAGATACGCAGTATTTT. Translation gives CATSRDLQGSTDTQYF.

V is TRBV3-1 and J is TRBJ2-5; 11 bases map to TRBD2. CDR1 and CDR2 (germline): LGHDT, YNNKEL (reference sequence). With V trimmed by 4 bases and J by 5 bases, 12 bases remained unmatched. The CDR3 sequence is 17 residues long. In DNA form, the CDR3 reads TGTGCCAGCAGCCGCCTAAAAAGACTAGCGGGAACGGAGACCCAGTACTTC. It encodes CASSRLKRLAGTETQYF.

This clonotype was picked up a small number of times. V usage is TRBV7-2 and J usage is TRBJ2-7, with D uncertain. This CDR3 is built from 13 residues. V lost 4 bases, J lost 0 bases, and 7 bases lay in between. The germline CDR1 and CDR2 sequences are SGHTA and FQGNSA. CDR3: CASSSPSSYEQYF. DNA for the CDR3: TGTGCCAGCAGCTCACCGAGCTCCTACGAGCAGTACTTC.

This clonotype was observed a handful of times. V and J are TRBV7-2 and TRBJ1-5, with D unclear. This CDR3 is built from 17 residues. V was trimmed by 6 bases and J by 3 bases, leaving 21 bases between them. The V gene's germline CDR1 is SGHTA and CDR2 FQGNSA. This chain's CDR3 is CASSPSTGPLDNQPQHF. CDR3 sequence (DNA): TGTGCCAGCAGTCCCAGTACCGGGCCCCTTGACAATCAGCCCCAGCATTTT.

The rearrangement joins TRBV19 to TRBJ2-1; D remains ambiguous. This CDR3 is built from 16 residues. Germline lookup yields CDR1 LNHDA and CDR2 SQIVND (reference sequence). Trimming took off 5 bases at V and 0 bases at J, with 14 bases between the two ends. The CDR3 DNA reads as TGTGCCAGTAGTCCCGACGTCGGCGTCTCCTACAATGAGCAGTTCTTC. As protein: CASSPDVGVSYNEQFF.

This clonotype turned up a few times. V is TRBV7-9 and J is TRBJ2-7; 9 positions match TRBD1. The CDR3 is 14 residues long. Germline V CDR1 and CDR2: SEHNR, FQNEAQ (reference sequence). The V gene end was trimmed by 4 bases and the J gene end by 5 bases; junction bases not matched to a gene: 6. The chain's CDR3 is CASSSGTGLDEQYF. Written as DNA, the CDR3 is TGTGCCAGCAGCTCGGGGACAGGGCTAGACGAGCAGTACTTC.

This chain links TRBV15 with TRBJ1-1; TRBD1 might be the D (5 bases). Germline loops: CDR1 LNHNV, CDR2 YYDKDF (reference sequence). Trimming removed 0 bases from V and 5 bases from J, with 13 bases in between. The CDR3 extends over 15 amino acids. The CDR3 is CATSRDRAPTTEAFF. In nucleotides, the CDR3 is TGTGCCACCAGCAGAGACAGGGCCCCGACGACTGAAGCTTTCTTT. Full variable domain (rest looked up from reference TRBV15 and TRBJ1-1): DAMVIQNPRYQVTQFGKPVTLSCSQTLNHNVMYWYQQKSSQAPKLLFHYYDKDFNNEADTPDNFQSRRPNTSFCFLDIRSPGLGDTAMYLCATSRDRAPTTEAFFGQGTRLTVV.

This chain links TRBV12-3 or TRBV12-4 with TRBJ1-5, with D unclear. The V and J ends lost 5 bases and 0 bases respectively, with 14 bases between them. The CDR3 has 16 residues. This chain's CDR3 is CASSPTLGYSNQPQHF. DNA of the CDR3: TGTGCCAGCAGTCCAACCCTCGGTTATAGCAATCAGCCCCAGCATTTT.

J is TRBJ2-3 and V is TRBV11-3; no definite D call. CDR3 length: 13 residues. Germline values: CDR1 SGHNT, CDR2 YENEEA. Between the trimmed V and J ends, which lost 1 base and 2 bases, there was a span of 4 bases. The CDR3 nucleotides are TGTGCCAGCAGCTTAGGGGCCACAGATACGCAGTATTTT. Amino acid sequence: CASSLGATDTQYF.